Listed below are T cell receptor beta chains from one sample, sequenced in a study of blood T cell repertoires in COVID-19. Sequencing was performed with immunoSEQ multiplex PCR; in TCRdb, only in-frame clones are kept and a portion is missing. The sample has some 300,000 clones, more than 70% seen once. The sample consisted of peripheral blood. Receptors originate from a woman in her 30s who had recovered from COVID-19. The CDR3 runs from the conserved cysteine through the conserved F or W. The D gene is left open where the match is weak. Size tells how often a clone was seen (once, few, many) or the class of an expanded clone, and some rows leave it out.

j_call d_call clone_size v_call cdr3_aa cdr3_nt
TRBJ2-7 NA NA TRBV2 CASSGAGGEQYF TGTGCCAGCAGTGGGGCGGGCGGCGAGCAGTACTTC
TRBJ1-5 TRBD1 NA TRBV5-5 CASSEEQGQPQHF TGTGCCAGCAGCGAGGAACAGGGGCAGCCCCAGCATTTT
TRBJ1-2 TRBD1 NA TRBV9 CASSAGTGIGYTF TGTGCCAGCAGTGCCGGGACAGGGATAGGCTACACCTTC
TRBJ2-3 TRBD2 once TRBV28 CAGRDTSTDTQYF TGTGCCGGGAGGGATACAAGCACAGATACGCAGTATTTT
TRBJ1-1 NA NA TRBV4-1 CASSPSGEMTEAFF TGCGCCAGCAGCCCGTCAGGGGAGATGACTGAAGCTTTCTTT
TRBJ1-2 TRBD1 NA TRBV13 CASSPRRTGSNYGYTF TGTGCCAGCAGCCCTCGTCGGACAGGGAGCAACTATGGCTACACCTTC
TRBJ1-2 NA NA TRBV19 CASSIRTDGYTF TGTGCCAGTAGTATCCGGACAGATGGCTACACCTTC
TRBJ2-7 NA few TRBV11-2 CASSQFGQLYEQYF TGTGCCAGCAGTCAATTCGGACAACTATACGAGCAGTACTTC
TRBJ2-7 NA NA TRBV7-8 CASSPIGQGIYYEQYF TGTGCCAGCAGCCCAATAGGGCAGGGGATATACTACGAGCAGTACTTC
TRBJ2-1 TRBD1 NA TRBV2 CASSPGQIYNEQFF TGTGCCAGCAGCCCGGGACAGATATACAATGAGCAGTTCTTC
TRBJ2-3 TRBD2 NA TRBV18 CASSPPAAGDTDTQYF TGTGCCAGCTCCCCGCCTGCAGCGGGGGATACAGATACGCAGTATTTT
TRBJ1-2 TRBD1 NA TRBV5-1 CASSNTGTGLNYGYTF TGCGCCAGCAGCAACACCGGGACAGGTCTAAACTATGGCTACACCTTC
TRBJ2-2 TRBD2 NA TRBV27 CASSLRLASTGELFF TGTGCCAGCAGTTTACGACTAGCTTCCACCGGGGAGCTGTTTTTT
TRBJ1-5 NA NA TRBV7-9 CASSLGRNNQPQHF TGTGCCAGCAGCTTAGGCAGGAACAATCAGCCCCAGCATTTT
TRBJ2-2 NA NA TRBV6-4 CASSNGGNTGELFF TGTGCCAGCAGTAACGGGGGAAACACCGGGGAGCTGTTTTTT
TRBJ1-1 TRBD1 NA TRBV29-1 CSVVGQANTEAFF TGCAGCGTGGTAGGACAGGCGAACACTGAAGCTTTCTTT
TRBJ1-3 TRBD1 NA TRBV28 CASSTIGQGAYSGNTIYF TGTGCCAGCAGTACCATAGGACAGGGGGCTTACTCTGGAAACACCATATATTTT
TRBJ1-2 TRBD1 NA TRBV7-9 CASSFGDRQIYGYTF TGTGCCAGCAGCTTCGGGGACAGGCAAATCTATGGCTACACCTTC
TRBJ1-5 NA NA TRBV19 CASSSTPGQSTQPQHF TGTGCCAGTAGTTCTACCCCCGGACAATCCACTCAGCCCCAGCATTTT
TRBJ2-1 TRBD2 NA TRBV7-8 CASSTFSGGAFYNEQFF TGTGCCAGCAGCACCTTTAGCGGGGGGGCGTTCTACAATGAGCAGTTCTTC
TRBJ2-1 TRBD1 NA TRBV28 CASSFAGQGANEQFF TGTGCCAGCAGTTTCGCGGGACAGGGCGCGAATGAGCAGTTCTTC
TRBJ1-2 TRBD1 NA TRBV19 CASSIYGTGQSGYTF TGTGCCAGTAGTATATACGGGACAGGGCAATCCGGCTACACCTTC
TRBJ1-2 NA NA TRBV20-1 CSARMGDGYTF TGCAGTGCTAGAATGGGAGATGGCTACACCTTC
TRBJ1-1 NA NA TRBV20-1 CSAHRVTEAFF TGCAGTGCTCACAGGGTCACTGAAGCTTTCTTT
TRBJ2-3 TRBD2 NA TRBV15 CATSREYGGADTQYF TGTGCCACCAGCAGAGAATACGGGGGGGCCGATACGCAGTATTTT
TRBJ2-6 TRBD1 once TRBV19 CASGPSTGGSSGANVLTF TGTGCCAGTGGTCCGTCTACAGGGGGCAGCTCTGGGGCCAACGTCCTGACTTTC
TRBJ1-2 TRBD1 once TRBV5-5 CASSLTDRGLDGYTF TGTGCCAGCAGCCTGACGGACAGGGGGCTCGATGGCTACACCTTC
TRBJ1-5 TRBD1 NA TRBV5-4 CASSSGQDSNQPQHF TGTGCCAGCAGCTCAGGACAGGATAGCAATCAGCCCCAGCATTTT
TRBJ1-2 NA NA TRBV14 CASSHLPDSASNYGYTF TGTGCCAGCAGCCACCTACCTGACAGCGCTTCTAACTATGGCTACACCTTC
TRBJ1-1 NA NA TRBV19 CASSIPGRGTEAFF TGTGCCAGTAGTATCCCCGGGAGGGGGACTGAAGCTTTCTTT
TRBJ2-1 TRBD1 NA TRBV27 CASSSPGQAVNEQFF TGTGCCAGCTCCTCCCCGGGACAGGCAGTCAATGAGCAGTTCTTC
TRBJ2-1 NA NA TRBV3-1/TRBV3-2 CASRLGARNEQFF TGTGCCAGCAGGTTAGGGGCCCGCAATGAGCAGTTCTTC
TRBJ2-1 NA NA TRBV11-3 CASSPMAAYNEQFF TGTGCCAGCAGTCCGATGGCGGCGTACAATGAGCAGTTCTTC
TRBJ1-1 TRBD1 NA TRBV27 CASSQDRASTEAFF TGTGCCAGCAGCCAAGACAGGGCTAGTACTGAAGCTTTCTTT
TRBJ1-3 NA NA TRBV7-2 CASSPSGSMVSGNTIYF TGTGCCAGCAGCCCATCCGGGTCCATGGTCTCTGGAAACACCATATATTTT
TRBJ2-1 TRBD2 NA TRBV15 CATSVSGGAGDNEQFF TGTGCCACCAGCGTGAGCGGGGGGGCCGGGGACAATGAGCAGTTCTTC
TRBJ1-5 NA NA TRBV27 CASSFAGINQPQHF TGTGCCAGCAGTTTTGCAGGGATCAATCAGCCCCAGCATTTT
TRBJ1-4 NA NA TRBV5-6 CASSLFRGANEKLFF TGTGCCAGCAGCTTGTTCAGGGGCGCTAATGAAAAACTGTTTTTT
TRBJ1-1 NA once TRBV6-5 CASSYSIAGDTEAFF TGTGCCAGCAGTTACTCGATCGCCGGGGACACTGAAGCTTTCTTT
TRBJ1-1 TRBD1 few TRBV2 CASRGGSTEAFF TGTGCCAGCAGAGGGGGCAGCACTGAAGCTTTCTTT
TRBJ1-6 NA NA TRBV12-3/TRBV12-4 CASSFRENSPLHF TGTGCCAGCAGTTTTCGAGAAAATTCACCCCTCCACTTT
TRBJ2-3 TRBD1 NA TRBV30 CAYGTGSTDTQYF TGTGCCTACGGGACAGGGAGCACAGATACGCAGTATTTT
TRBJ2-7 NA NA TRBV28 CASSLQGLHEQYF TGTGCCAGCAGTTTACAGGGGCTGCACGAGCAGTACTTC
TRBJ2-3 NA NA TRBV20-1 CSASRRPSTDTQYF TGCAGTGCTAGTCGGAGGCCTAGCACAGATACGCAGTATTTT
TRBJ2-1 TRBD2 NA TRBV27 CASSFLGGGYNEQFF TGTGCCAGCAGTTTCCTGGGCGGGGGATACAATGAGCAGTTCTTC
TRBJ1-2 NA NA TRBV5-4 CASSLDAGGYTF TGTGCCAGCAGCTTGGACGCTGGCGGCTACACCTTC
TRBJ1-6 NA NA TRBV7-6 CASSRNGRGNSPLHF TGTGCCAGCAGCCGGAACGGACGGGGTAATTCACCCCTCCACTTT
TRBJ1-5 NA NA TRBV10-3 CAISESEGQPQHF TGTGCCATCAGTGAGTCGGAGGGTCAGCCCCAGCATTTT
TRBJ1-3 NA NA TRBV5-1 CASSLIAGPGNTIYF TGCGCCAGCAGCTTGATCGCAGGGCCTGGAAACACCATATATTTT
TRBJ1-2 TRBD1 NA TRBV29-1 CSAYGDRGLQGGYTF TGCAGCGCCTATGGGGACAGGGGCCTTCAGGGTGGCTACACCTTC
TRBJ1-5 NA NA TRBV4-1 CASSRKFRGFNQPQHF TGCGCCAGCAGCCGAAAGTTCCGGGGATTCAATCAGCCCCAGCATTTT
TRBJ1-2 TRBD1 NA TRBV10-3 CAISDPGQGAASYGYTF TGTGCCATCAGTGATCCTGGACAGGGGGCGGCCTCCTATGGCTACACCTTC
TRBJ1-2 TRBD1 NA TRBV7-8 CASSLTRGRFGYGYTF TGTGCCAGCAGCTTAACCAGGGGGCGCTTTGGTTATGGCTACACCTTC